The T cell receptor (beta chain) under discussion was sequenced for a study of PD-L1 blockade in urothelial cancer. Across the study: Starting in the mid-2010s, patients were given atezolizumab (1,200 mg intravenously every 3 weeks). Specimens of blood held a median count of roughly 130,000 T cells. Blood analyses occurred 3 weeks (second dose) and 6 weeks post treatment start.

Sample time point: pretreatment peripheral blood. Only in-frame clones appear in the TCRdb table, and some are missing; sequencing was by immunoSEQ multiplex PCR. The profile shows about 95,000 clones, around nine tenths of them singletons. The sample in question was PBMCs, obtained around atezolizumab (anti-PD-L1) treatment. The clonotype was recovered from a man in his 60s with urothelial cancer.

CDR3: CASRAGTGRHEQFF. The CDR3 region has the DNA TGTGCCAGCAGAGCCGGGACAGGGAGACATGAGCAGTTCTTC. The chain has TRBV5-4 and TRBJ2-1; 9 nucleotides agree with TRBD1. Trimming took 5 bases from V and 8 from J; bases not matched to a gene: 8. The CDR3 extends over 14 amino acids. The germline V gene encodes CDR1 SGHNT and CDR2 YYREEE (reference sequence).